A single sample is the source of the 26 T cell receptor beta chains below, sequenced in a study of shared T cell receptors in the human thymus. Generated by immunoSEQ multiplex PCR, the TCRdb table keeps only in-frame clones and is missing some. Here the sample spans 500,000 to 750,000 clones, around nine tenths being singletons. The data also belong to a second study, concerning human thymus T cells.

Specimen: thymocytes. These receptors were collected from a boy under three years old with a congenital heart defect.

The genes are TRBV7-7 and TRBJ2-7; 8 bases line up with TRBD1. The length of the CDR3 is 14 residues. Germline V gene sequence: CDR1 SSHAT, CDR2 FNYEAQ (reference sequence). The V gene end was trimmed by 5 bases and the J gene end by 7 bases; junction bases not matched to a gene: 10. The CDR3 nucleotides are TGTGCCAGCAGCCCTCGTCAGGGGGCAGGGGAGCAGTACTTC. Its translation is CASSPRQGAGEQYF.

The chain combines TRBV28 with TRBJ1-2, with a possible D match to TRBD1 (5 bases). Between the trimmed V and J ends, which lost 3 bases and 6 bases, there was a span of 8 bases. The CDR3 contains 12 residues. Germline V lookup: CDR1 MDHEN, CDR2 SYDVKM. This CDR3 is CASSFQGDGYTF. As DNA, the CDR3 is TGTGCCAGCAGTTTCCAGGGTGATGGCTACACCTTC.

Only a few counts were recorded for this clone. The rearrangement links TRBV7-6 to TRBJ1-4; 9 bases match TRBD1. With 1 base clipped from V and 8 bases from J, the junction kept 2 bases outside the gene matches. The V gene's germline CDR1 is SGHVS and CDR2 FNYEAQ. The CDR3 runs to 14 residues. The DNA for the CDR3 is TGTGCCAGCAGCTTAGGGGACAGGGAAGAAAAACTGTTTTTT. Translated: CASSLGDREEKLFF.

The chain couples TRBV28 to TRBJ2-7; 8 nucleotides match TRBD1. Unmatched junction bases numbered 10, after V lost 0 bases and J lost 6 bases. Germline loops: CDR1 MDHEN, CDR2 SYDVKM. The CDR3 runs to 16 residues. For the CDR3, the DNA is TGTGCCAGCAGTTTATGTAGGGGGACAGGATGGTGCGAGCAGTACTTC. Its translation: CASSLCRGTGWCEQYF.

V usage is TRBV7-2 and J usage is TRBJ2-1; 14 bases map to TRBD2. The CDR3 contains 20 residues. The germline CDR1 and CDR2 sequences are SGHTA and FQGNSA. The junction had 7 bases not matched to a gene; V was cut back by 0 bases and J by 0 bases. CDR3: CASSLAGLAGVLCSYNEQFF. The CDR3 nucleotides are TGTGCCAGCAGCTTAGCGGGACTAGCGGGAGTGTTATGCTCCTACAATGAGCAGTTCTTC.

V gene TRBV6-7 combines with J gene TRBJ2-1; TRBD2 agrees at 16 bases. TRBV6-7 is flagged as an ORF with uncertain function. The CDR3 covers 18 residues. V dropped 6 bases and J dropped 3; count of bases not matched to a gene: 8. CDR3 residues: CASSLGTSGRAVYNEQFF. CDR3 coding DNA: TGTGCCAGCAGCCTCGGGACTAGCGGGAGGGCCGTCTACAATGAGCAGTTCTTC.

CDR3 in amino acids: CASRARTGPPYEQYF. DNA of the CDR3: TGTGCCAGCCGGGCTAGGACAGGGCCCCCCTACGAGCAGTACTTC. This rearrangement joins TRBV6-6 to TRBJ2-7; 8 nucleotides align to TRBD1. Germline-derived CDR1 and CDR2 are MNHNY and SVGAGI (reference sequence). J was trimmed by 2 bases and V by 8 bases; bases with no gene match: 11. CDR3 size: 15 residues.

The chain has TRBV6-6 and TRBJ2-5, with TRBD2 matching over 8 bases. There are 14 residues in the CDR3. The V gene's germline CDR1 is MNHNY and CDR2 SVGAGI (reference sequence). Losses at the gene ends were 4 bases for V and 1 base for J; bases not matched to a gene: 2. This chain's CDR3 is CASSLAGTQETQYF. The CDR3 bases are TGTGCCAGCAGTTTAGCGGGGACCCAAGAGACCCAGTACTTC.

The CDR3 DNA reads as TGTGCCAGCAGTTTCGGCGGGGGACAGGAATCGAGCTCTGGGGCCAACGTCCTGACTTTC. The encoded protein is CASSFGGGQESSSGANVLTF. The chain links TRBV27 to TRBJ2-6; TRBD1 might be the D (8 bases). Trimming shortened V by 3 bases and J by 0 bases, and 21 bases separated the two germline ends. This CDR3 has 20 amino acids. Germline V CDR1 and CDR2: MNHEY, SMNVEV (reference sequence). The full variable domain, with the rest looked up from reference TRBV27 and TRBJ2-6, is EAQVTQNPRYLITVTGKKLTVTCSQNMNHEYMSWYRQDPGLGLRQIYYSMNVEVTDKGDVPEGYKVSRKEKRNFPLILESPSPNQTSLYFCASSFGGGQESSSGANVLTFGAGSRLTVL.

The V call is TRBV19, the J call TRBJ2-1; TRBD2 is a possible D gene (5 bases). Between the trimmed V and J ends, which lost 3 bases and 0 bases, there was a span of 6 bases. CDR1 LNHDA and CDR2 SQIVND come from the germline V gene (reference sequence). The CDR3 totals 14 residues. CDR3 residues: CASSIGSSYNEQFF. CDR3 nucleotide sequence: TGTGCCAGTAGTATTGGGAGCTCCTACAATGAGCAGTTCTTC. The entire variable domain, with the rest obtained from reference TRBV19 and TRBJ2-1, is as follows: DGGITQSPKYLFRKEGQNVTLSCEQNLNHDAMYWYRQDPGQGLRLIYYSQIVNDFQKGDIAEGYSVSREKKESFPLTVTSAQKNPTAFYLCASSIGSSYNEQFFGPGTRLTVL.

V usage is TRBV28 and J usage is TRBJ1-1; D might be TRBD1 (6 bases). There are 14 residues in the CDR3. Germline V gives CDR1 MDHEN, CDR2 SYDVKM. Between the trimmed V and J ends, which lost 6 bases and 0 bases, there was a span of 11 bases. CDR3 in DNA: TGTGCCAGCAGCCAAGGACAGTTGAACACTGAAGCTTTCTTT. Protein sequence: CASSQGQLNTEAFF.

The chain carries TRBV25-1 and TRBJ2-2, with D hard to call. Germline loops: CDR1 MGHDK, CDR2 SYGVNS. V lost 6 bases, J lost 0 bases, and 5 bases lay in between. This CDR3 comprises 13 residues. CDR3 protein: CASRTPNTGELFF. The DNA for the CDR3 is TGTGCCAGCAGAACACCGAACACCGGGGAGCTGTTTTTT.

The gene calls are TRBV5-5 and TRBJ1-4; TRBD1 matches 12 bases. The CDR3 contains 17 residues. Germline V gene data show CDR1 as SGHKS and CDR2 as YYEKEE (reference sequence). V was pared by 4 bases and J by 3 bases, with 7 bases of the junction left unmatched. This CDR3 is CASSAGTGGRSNEKLFF. CDR3 bases: TGTGCCAGCAGCGCCGGGACAGGGGGCAGGTCTAATGAAAAACTGTTTTTT. The full variable domain, in which reference TRBV5-5 and TRBJ1-4 provide the parts outside the CDR3, is DAGVTQSPTHLIKTRGQQVTLRCSPISGHKSVSWYQQVLGQGPQFIFQYYEKEERGRGNFPDRFSARQFPNYSSELNVNALLLGDSALYLCASSAGTGGRSNEKLFFGSGTQLSVL.

The chain uses TRBV7-9 and TRBJ1-5, with D maybe TRBD1 (5 bases). Trimming took off 6 bases at V and 5 bases at J, with 17 bases between the two ends. The CDR3 totals 15 residues. The germline V gene has CDR1 SEHNR and CDR2 FQNEAQ (reference sequence). The CDR3 region is CASSGRQGGDQPQHF. The DNA of the CDR3 is TGTGCCAGCAGTGGGCGGCAGGGTGGTGATCAGCCCCAGCATTTT.

The chain couples TRBV4-1 to TRBJ2-2, with TRBD2 matching over 9 bases. Germline V CDR1 and CDR2: MGHRA, YSYEKL. Germline trimming cut 1 base from V and 0 bases from J; bases unmatched to any gene: 15. CDR3 length: 21 residues. The CDR3 spells CASSQAPPGLALSPNTGELFF. In DNA form, the CDR3 reads TGCGCCAGCAGCCAAGCCCCCCCGGGACTAGCCCTCTCCCCGAACACCGGGGAGCTGTTTTTT.

The chain is built from TRBV19 and TRBJ1-4; no firm D call. The CDR3 contains 11 residues. V lost 11 bases to trimming and J lost 8 bases, with 12 bases between them. The germline CDR1 and CDR2 sequences are LNHDA and SQIVND (reference sequence). The CDR3 loop reads CACKGGEKLFF. CDR3 bases: TGTGCCTGCAAGGGAGGAGAAAAACTGTTTTTT.

This chain joins TRBV19 and TRBJ1-1; the match to TRBD1 covers 9 bases. The CDR3 is 16 residues long. Trimming removed 5 bases from V and 4 bases from J; junction bases left unmatched: 11. Germline assignment: CDR1 LNHDA and CDR2 SQIVND (reference sequence). The chain's CDR3 is CASSLRDRAGATEAFF. Written as DNA, the CDR3 is TGTGCCAGTAGTCTCCGGGACAGGGCGGGCGCCACTGAAGCTTTCTTT.

The chain uses TRBV6-6 and TRBJ2-3; D is uncertain. Germline CDR1 MNHNY, CDR2 SVGAGI (reference sequence). The CDR3 sequence is 13 residues long. V shed 5 bases and J shed 0 bases, with 6 bases lying between them. The CDR3 protein is CASSPVSTDTQYF. The CDR3 nucleotides read TGTGCCAGCAGTCCGGTTAGCACAGATACGCAGTATTTT.

In regard to this clone: The junction differs from germline at one of its ends, possibly a read error. The rearrangement links TRBV27 to TRBJ2-7; D might be TRBD2 (6 bases). The germline V gene encodes CDR1 MNHEY and CDR2 SMNVEV (reference sequence). The CDR3 runs to 13 residues. In nucleotides, the CDR3 is TGTGCCAGCATTCTCCGGGACTCCAACGAGCAGTACTTC. Its protein product is CASILRDSNEQYF.

This clone has just one count. The chain carries TRBV18 and TRBJ1-2; 8 bases fit TRBD1. Germline CDR1 and CDR2: KGHSH and LQKENI. CDR3 length equals 14 residues. V dropped 5 bases and J dropped 3; count of bases not matched to a gene: 5. CDR3 residues: CASSLGQGDYGYTF. The CDR3 DNA is TGTGCCAGCTCATTAGGACAGGGAGACTATGGCTACACCTTC.

CDR3 region: CASSRLRVSYEQYF. The DNA for the CDR3 is TGTGCCAGCAGCCGGTTGAGGGTAAGCTACGAGCAGTACTTC. V is TRBV14 and J is TRBJ2-7; possible D gene TRBD2, 5 bases. Germline loops: CDR1 SGHDN, CDR2 FVKESK. The CDR3 has 14 residues. The ends were cut back, 4 bases at V and 3 bases at J, with 13 bases in the middle. The entire variable domain, with the rest obtained from reference TRBV14 and TRBJ2-7, is as follows: EAGVTQFPSHSVIEKGQTVTLRCDPISGHDNLYWYRRVMGKEIKFLLHFVKESKQDESGMPNNRFLAERTGGTYSTLKVQPAELEDSGVYFCASSRLRVSYEQYFGPGTRLTVT.

The chain recombines TRBV5-4 with TRBJ2-3; a weak D match, TRBD1 (6 bases). The CDR3 has 16 residues. Looked up from germline, CDR1 is SGHNT and CDR2 is YYREEE (reference sequence). V lost 4 bases to trimming and J lost 2 bases, with 17 bases between them. CDR3 bases: TGTGCCAGCAGCCCGCGGACAGACCGAAACACAGATACGCAGTATTTT. This translates into CASSPRTDRNTDTQYF.

The chain couples TRBV19 to TRBJ2-7; 7 bases line up with TRBD1. Unmatched junction bases numbered 8, after V lost 4 bases and J lost 2 bases. The CDR3 has 15 amino acids. Per the germline V gene, CDR1 is LNHDA and CDR2 is SQIVND (reference sequence). The CDR3 loop reads CASSTRDRRTYEQYF. The DNA for the CDR3 is TGTGCCAGTAGTACCCGGGACAGAAGAACCTACGAGCAGTACTTC. The entire variable domain, with the rest obtained from reference TRBV19 and TRBJ2-7, is as follows: DGGITQSPKYLFRKEGQNVTLSCEQNLNHDAMYWYRQDPGQGLRLIYYSQIVNDFQKGDIAEGYSVSREKKESFPLTVTSAQKNPTAFYLCASSTRDRRTYEQYFGPGTRLTVT.

This clone has only a few counts. The chain combines TRBV27 with TRBJ2-3; TRBD2 matches at 11 bases. The CDR3 extends over 14 amino acids. J was trimmed by 7 bases and V by 3 bases; bases with no gene match: 3. The V gene's germline CDR1 is MNHEY and CDR2 SMNVEV (reference sequence). This CDR3 reads CASSLASGRHTQYF. In DNA, the CDR3 is TGTGCCAGCAGTTTGGCTAGCGGGAGGCATACGCAGTATTTT.

The chain has TRBV2 and TRBJ2-3; 8 bases match TRBD2. The CDR3 has 18 amino acids. With 2 bases clipped from V and 2 bases from J, the junction kept 12 bases outside the gene matches. Germline CDR1 reads SNHLY; CDR2 reads FYNNEI. CDR3 bases: TGTGCCAGCAGTGAACCCCAGCGGGAGCCCCTTTTCACAGATACGCAGTATTTT. The encoded protein is CASSEPQREPLFTDTQYF.

The chain recombines TRBV18 with TRBJ2-4, with D possibly matching TRBD2 (6 bases). Trimming took off 3 bases at V and 8 bases at J, with 14 bases between the two ends. CDR1 and CDR2 from the germline V gene are KGHSH and LQKENI. The CDR3 covers 14 residues. The CDR3 DNA follows: TGTGCCAGCTCACCTAAGGGCACGGGGGACATTCAGTACTTC. Translated: CASSPKGTGDIQYF.